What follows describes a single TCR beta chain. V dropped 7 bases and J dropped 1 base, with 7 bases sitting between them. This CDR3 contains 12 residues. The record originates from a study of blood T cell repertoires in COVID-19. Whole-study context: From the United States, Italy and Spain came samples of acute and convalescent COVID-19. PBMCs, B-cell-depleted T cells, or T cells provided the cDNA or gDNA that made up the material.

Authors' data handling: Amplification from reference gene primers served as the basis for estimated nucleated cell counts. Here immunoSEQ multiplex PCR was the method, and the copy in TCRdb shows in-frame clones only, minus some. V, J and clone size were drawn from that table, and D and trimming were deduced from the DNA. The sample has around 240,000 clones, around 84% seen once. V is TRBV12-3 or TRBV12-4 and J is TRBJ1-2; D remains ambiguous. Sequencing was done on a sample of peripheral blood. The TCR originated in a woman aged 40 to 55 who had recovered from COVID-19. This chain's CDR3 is CASNGFNYGYTF. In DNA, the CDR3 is TGTGCCAGCAACGGGTTTAACTATGGCTACACCTTC.